This entry describes one T cell receptor (beta chain). The V gene end was trimmed by 5 bases and the J gene end by 4 bases; junction bases not matched to a gene: 14. CDR1 SGHTA and CDR2 FQGNSA come from the germline V gene. The length of the CDR3 is 17 residues. The sample belongs to a study of blood T cell repertoires in COVID-19. Background on the study: Sites across the United States, Italy and Spain contributed samples from acute and convalescent COVID-19. From T cells, B-cell-depleted T cells, or PBMCs came the material, which was cDNA or gDNA.

Original processing notes: Researchers report that nucleated cell counts were estimated from reference gene primer amplification. Here immunoSEQ multiplex PCR was the method, and the copy in TCRdb shows in-frame clones only, minus some. That table is the source of V, J and clone size, and D and trimming were worked out from the DNA. Counted here are a few hundred thousand clones, more than 70% occurring once; the ten biggest clones make up 1% to 1.5%. Sequencing was carried out using peripheral blood. This chain connects TRBV7-2 to TRBJ1-2; the match to TRBD1 covers 9 bases. This clonotype was obtained from a man aged 35-49 years with acute or convalescent COVID-19. The CDR3 is CASSPQYRDRVSYGYTF. The CDR3 coding sequence is TGTGCCAGCAGCCCACAGTACCGGGACAGGGTGAGCTATGGCTACACCTTC.